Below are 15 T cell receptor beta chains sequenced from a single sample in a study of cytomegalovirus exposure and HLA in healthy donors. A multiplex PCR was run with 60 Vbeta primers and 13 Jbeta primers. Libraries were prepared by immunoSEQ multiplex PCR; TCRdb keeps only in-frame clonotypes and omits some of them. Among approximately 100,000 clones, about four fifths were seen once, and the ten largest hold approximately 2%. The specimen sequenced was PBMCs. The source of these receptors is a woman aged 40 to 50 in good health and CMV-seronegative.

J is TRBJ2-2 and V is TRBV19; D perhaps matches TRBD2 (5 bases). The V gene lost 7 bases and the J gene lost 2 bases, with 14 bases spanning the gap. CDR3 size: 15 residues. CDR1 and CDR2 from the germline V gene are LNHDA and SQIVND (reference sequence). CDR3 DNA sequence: TGTGCCAGTACGGGGTCATCGGGAAACACCGGGGAGCTGTTTTTT. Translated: CASTGSSGNTGELFF. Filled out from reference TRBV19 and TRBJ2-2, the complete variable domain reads DGGITQSPKYLFRKEGQNVTLSCEQNLNHDAMYWYRQDPGQGLRLIYYSQIVNDFQKGDIAEGYSVSREKKESFPLTVTSAQKNPTAFYLCASTGSSGNTGELFFGEGSRLTVL.

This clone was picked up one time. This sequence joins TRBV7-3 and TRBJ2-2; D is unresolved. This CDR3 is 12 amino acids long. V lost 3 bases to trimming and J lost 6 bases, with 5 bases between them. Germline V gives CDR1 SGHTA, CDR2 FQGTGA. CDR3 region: CASSFRSGELFF. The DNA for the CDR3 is TGTGCCAGCAGCTTCCGGTCCGGGGAGCTGTTTTTT.

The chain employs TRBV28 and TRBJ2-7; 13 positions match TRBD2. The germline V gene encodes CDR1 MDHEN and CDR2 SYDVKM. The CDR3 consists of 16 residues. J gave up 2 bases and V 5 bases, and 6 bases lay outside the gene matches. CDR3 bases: TGTGCCAGCAGTCCCTCACTAGCGGGAGGGGCCTACGAGCAGTACTTC. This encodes CASSPSLAGGAYEQYF.

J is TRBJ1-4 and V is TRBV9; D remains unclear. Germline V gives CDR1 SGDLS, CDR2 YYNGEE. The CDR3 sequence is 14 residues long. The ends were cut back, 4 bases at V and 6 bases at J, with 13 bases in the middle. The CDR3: CASSYGRLDEKLFF. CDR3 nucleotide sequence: TGTGCCAGCAGCTACGGACGACTAGATGAAAAACTGTTTTTT.

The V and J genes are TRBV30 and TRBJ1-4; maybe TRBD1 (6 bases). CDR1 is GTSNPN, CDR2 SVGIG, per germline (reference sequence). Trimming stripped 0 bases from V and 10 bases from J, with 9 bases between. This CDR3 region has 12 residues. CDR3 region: CAWSVRGGKLFF. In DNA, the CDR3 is TGTGCCTGGAGTGTGAGGGGGGGAAAACTGTTTTTT.

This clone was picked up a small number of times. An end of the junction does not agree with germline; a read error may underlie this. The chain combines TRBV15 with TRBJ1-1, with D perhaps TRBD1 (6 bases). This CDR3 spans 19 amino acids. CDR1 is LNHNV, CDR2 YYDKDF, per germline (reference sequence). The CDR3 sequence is CATSRDLFFRAGVKTEAFF. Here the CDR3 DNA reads TGTGCCACCAGCAGAGATCTTTTCTTTAGGGCAGGGGTGAAAACTGAAGCTTTCTTT.

The CDR3 DNA reads TGTGCCAGCAGTTTATCTGCCCCCAGTGAGCAGTTCTTC. Translated, it gives CASSLSAPSEQFF. J is TRBJ2-1 and V is TRBV27, with no clear D. There are 13 residues in the CDR3. Germline CDR1 MNHEY, CDR2 SMNVEV (reference sequence). Trimming removed 0 bases from V and 9 bases from J, with 9 bases in between.

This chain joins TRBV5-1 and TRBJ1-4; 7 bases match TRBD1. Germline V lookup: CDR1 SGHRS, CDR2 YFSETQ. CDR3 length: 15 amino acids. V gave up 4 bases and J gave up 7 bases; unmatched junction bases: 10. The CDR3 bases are TGCGCCAGCAGCCATACTCCGGGACAGCGTGAAAAACTGTTTTTT. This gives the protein CASSHTPGQREKLFF.

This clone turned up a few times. In DNA, the CDR3 is TGTGCCAGCAGTGAGATCGGGTATGAAAAACTGTTTTTT. Its protein product is CASSEIGYEKLFF. The rearrangement uses TRBV6-1 and TRBJ1-4, with D hard to call. V shed 3 bases and J shed 6 bases, with 8 bases lying between them. Germline-derived CDR1 and CDR2 are MNHNS and SASEGT. CDR3 length equals 13 residues.

The CDR3 DNA reads as TGTGCCTGGAGTATTCTAGCGGGGGGGCGAACAGATACGCAGTATTTT. This gives the protein CAWSILAGGRTDTQYF. The rearrangement joins TRBV30 to TRBJ2-3; 12 positions agree with TRBD2. This CDR3 is 16 amino acids long. The junction had 6 bases not matched to a gene; V was cut back by 2 bases and J by 3 bases. Germline lookup yields CDR1 GTSNPN and CDR2 SVGIG (reference sequence).

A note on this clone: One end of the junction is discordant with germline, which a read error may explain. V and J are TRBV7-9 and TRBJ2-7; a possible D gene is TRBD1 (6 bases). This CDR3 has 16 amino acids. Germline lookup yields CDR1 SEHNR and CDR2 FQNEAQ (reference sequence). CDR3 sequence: CSSSLAGDIQYYEQYF. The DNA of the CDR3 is TGTTCCAGCAGCTTAGCAGGGGACATACAGTACTACGAGCAGTACTTC.

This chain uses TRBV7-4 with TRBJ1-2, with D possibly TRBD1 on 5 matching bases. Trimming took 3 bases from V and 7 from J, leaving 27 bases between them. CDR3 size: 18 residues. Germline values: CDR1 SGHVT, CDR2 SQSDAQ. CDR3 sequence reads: CASSLLVPPVRQFFGYTF. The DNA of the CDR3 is TGTGCCAGCAGCTTGTTGGTGCCCCCGGTTAGACAGTTTTTTGGCTACACCTTC.

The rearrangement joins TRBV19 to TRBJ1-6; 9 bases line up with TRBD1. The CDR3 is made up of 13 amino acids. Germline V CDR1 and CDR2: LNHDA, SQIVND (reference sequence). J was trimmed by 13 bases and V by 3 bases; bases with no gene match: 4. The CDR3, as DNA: TGTGCCAGTAGTATTGGCGACAGGGGGCCCCTCCACTTT. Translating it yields CASSIGDRGPLHF.

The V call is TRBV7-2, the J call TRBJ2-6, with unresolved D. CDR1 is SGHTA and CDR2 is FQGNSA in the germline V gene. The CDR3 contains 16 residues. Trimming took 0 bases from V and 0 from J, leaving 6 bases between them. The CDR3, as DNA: TGTGCCAGCAGCTTAGCGCGTTTCTCTGGGGCCAACGTCCTGACTTTC. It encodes CASSLARFSGANVLTF.

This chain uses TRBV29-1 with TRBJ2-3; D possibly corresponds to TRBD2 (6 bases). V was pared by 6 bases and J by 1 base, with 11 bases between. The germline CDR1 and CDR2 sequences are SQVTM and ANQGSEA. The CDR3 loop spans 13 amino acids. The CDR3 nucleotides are TGCAGCGTGGAGGGCGGAGGCACAGATACGCAGTATTTT. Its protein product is CSVEGGGTDTQYF.